This TCR beta chain was found in a study of human T cells and chemical hapten exposure. The study's findings and limits: Expanded TCR sets contained significantly more large CDR3 similarity clusters than controls. No change in TCRs above 1 in 1000 frequency was produced by DPC sensitization.

This CDR3 has 12 amino acids. The V and J ends lost 5 bases and 9 bases respectively, with 12 bases between them. Per the germline V gene, CDR1 is SGHTA and CDR2 is FQGNSA. Documented time point: patch test 1, 2 weeks after DPC sensitization. The treatment denotes: therapeutic diphenylcyclopropenone sensitization with weekly scalp DPC. A remark on this clonotype: Its antigen is undetermined.

TCRdb passed the RACE reads through MiXCR, listing each CDR3 protein once. Counted here are 75,000 to 95,000 distinct CDR3 sequences, roughly 10% occurring once; the ten biggest clones make up about 3.7%. V and J are TRBV7-2 and TRBJ2-3; D is ambiguous. The sample consisted of whole blood, taken in connection with sensitization to the hapten diphenylcyclopropenone (DPC). The TCR was taken from a woman aged 55-70 years with alopecia areata. Some clones in this sample may be carry-over from other donors' samples. CDR3 DNA sequence: TGTGCCAGCAGCCGTTACCGTGACACGCAGTATTTT. Amino acid sequence: CASSRYRDTQYF.